Below are 26 T cell receptor beta chains sequenced from a single sample in a study of blood T cell repertoires in COVID-19. Repertoires were generated with immunoSEQ multiplex PCR, while TCRdb's copy carries only in-frame clones and drops some. The table has roughly 200,000 clones, just under 90% seen once. Sequenced sample: peripheral blood. Receptors were obtained from a man aged 60 to 69 who had recovered from COVID-19.

The chain couples TRBV2 to TRBJ2-3; 7 bases agree with TRBD1. The CDR3 is 16 residues long. Trimming removed 0 bases from V and 6 bases from J; junction bases left unmatched: 9. From germline, CDR1 is SNHLY and CDR2 FYNNEI. This CDR3 is CASSEAIRGQEDTQYF. The CDR3 coding sequence is TGTGCCAGCAGTGAAGCGATAAGGGGGCAGGAGGATACGCAGTATTTT.

As for this clone: Within the sample, other DNA sequences also encode this same CDR3. V is TRBV6-5 and J is TRBJ2-7, with 10 bases that match TRBD1. The germline gives CDR1 MNHEY, CDR2 SVGAGI. CDR3 size: 15 residues. With V trimmed by 0 bases and J by 4 bases, 3 bases remained unmatched. CDR3 DNA: TGTGCCAGCAGTTACTCGACAGGGGGCGCGTACGAGCAGTACTTC. This translates into CASSYSTGGAYEQYF.

This clone is a singleton in its sample. The chain recombines TRBV27 with TRBJ1-6; possibly TRBD1 for D (6 bases). The CDR3 length is 17 residues. Between the trimmed V and J ends, which lost 5 bases and 5 bases, there was a span of 19 bases. Looked up from germline, CDR1 is MNHEY and CDR2 is SMNVEV (reference sequence). The CDR3 here is CASSPGRSQGDNSPLHF. The CDR3 nucleotides are TGTGCCAGCAGTCCTGGAAGATCACAGGGTGATAATTCACCCCTCCACTTT.

The chain recombines TRBV7-8 with TRBJ2-1, with 8 bases that match TRBD2. Germline V gene data show CDR1 as SGHVS and CDR2 as FQNEAQ. J lost 0 bases, V lost 6 bases, and 4 bases had no gene match. This CDR3 is built from 15 residues. CDR3 region: CASSKRGSSYNEQFF. The CDR3 nucleotides read TGTGCCAGCAGTAAGCGGGGGAGCTCCTACAATGAGCAGTTCTTC.

This chain joins TRBV30 and TRBJ1-2, with D perhaps TRBD1 (6 bases). The V gene lost 4 bases and the J gene lost 3 bases, with 6 bases spanning the gap. CDR3 length equals 11 residues. Germline assignment: CDR1 GTSNPN and CDR2 SVGIG (reference sequence). CDR3 in amino acids: CAWNRDYGYTF. The CDR3 DNA reads as TGTGCCTGGAACAGGGACTATGGCTACACCTTC.

This clone was picked up one time. The rearrangement joins TRBV6-2 or TRBV6-3 to TRBJ2-1; D uncertain. CDR1 is MNHEY, CDR2 SVGEGT, per germline. V was shortened by 2 bases and J by 0 bases, with 8 bases between the two germline ends. CDR3 length equals 15 residues. Written as DNA, the CDR3 is TGTGCCAGCAGTTACGCTCCGGTCTCCTACAATGAGCAGTTCTTC. It translates to CASSYAPVSYNEQFF.

This chain joins TRBV19 and TRBJ2-7; perhaps TRBD2 as D (6 bases). The CDR3 loop spans 13 amino acids. V was trimmed by 3 bases and J by 6 bases, leaving 12 bases between them. Germline lookup yields CDR1 LNHDA and CDR2 SQIVND (reference sequence). The CDR3 loop is CASSIAGKPEQYF. The CDR3 nucleotides are TGTGCCAGTAGTATCGCGGGAAAACCCGAGCAGTACTTC.

V is TRBV19 and J is TRBJ2-3; a weak D match, TRBD2 (5 bases). Germline V lookup: CDR1 LNHDA, CDR2 SQIVND (reference sequence). V was pared by 6 bases and J by 10 bases, with 14 bases between. The CDR3 is 12 amino acids. CDR3 DNA: TGTGCCAGTAGGCCAGTTTCCGGGGCGCAGTATTTT. Protein: CASRPVSGAQYF.

V usage is TRBV15 and J usage is TRBJ2-3, with no clear D. Trimming took 0 bases from V and 0 from J, leaving 4 bases between them. Germline CDR1 and CDR2: LNHNV and YYDKDF (reference sequence). The CDR3 extends over 14 amino acids. Here the CDR3 reads CATSRDQSTDTQYF. The CDR3 DNA reads as TGTGCCACCAGCAGAGATCAGAGCACAGATACGCAGTATTTT.

The chain has TRBV5-5 and TRBJ1-4; D may be TRBD1 (6 bases). V lost 4 bases, J lost 7 bases, and 14 bases lay in between. The CDR3 loop spans 14 amino acids. Germline V gene sequence: CDR1 SGHKS, CDR2 YYEKEE (reference sequence). The CDR3 loop is CASSATGWGEKLFF. The CDR3 nucleotides read TGTGCCAGCAGCGCTACAGGGTGGGGTGAAAAACTGTTTTTT. Combining the CDR3 with reference TRBV5-5 and TRBJ1-4 gives the whole variable domain DAGVTQSPTHLIKTRGQQVTLRCSPISGHKSVSWYQQVLGQGPQFIFQYYEKEERGRGNFPDRFSARQFPNYSSELNVNALLLGDSALYLCASSATGWGEKLFFGSGTQLSVL.

The chain recombines TRBV9 with TRBJ2-1, with TRBD2 matching 7 bases. There are 15 residues in the CDR3. Per germline, CDR1 SGDLS and CDR2 YYNGEE. The V gene end was trimmed by 3 bases and the J gene end by 9 bases; junction bases not matched to a gene: 12. CDR3: CASSGRSGVGVEQFF. CDR3 nucleotide sequence: TGTGCCAGCAGCGGACGGAGCGGGGTCGGGGTTGAGCAGTTCTTC.

The chain links TRBV28 to TRBJ2-7; D remains ambiguous. The CDR3 sequence is 11 residues long. V lost 8 bases, J lost 4 bases, and 9 bases lay in between. CDR1 is MDHEN and CDR2 is SYDVKM in the germline V gene. The CDR3 DNA sequence: TGTGCCAGCTCCAGGTTTTACGAGCAGTACTTC. Protein: CASSRFYEQYF. The full variable domain, in which reference TRBV28 and TRBJ2-7 provide the parts outside the CDR3, is DVKVTQSSRYLVKRTGEKVFLECVQDMDHENMFWYRQDPGLGLRLIYFSYDVKMKEKGDIPEGYSVSREKKERFSLILESASTNQTSMYLCASSRFYEQYFGPGTRLTVT.

The gene calls are TRBV3-1 (or the pseudogene TRBV3-2) and TRBJ1-2; 8 bases fit TRBD1. This CDR3 is built from 13 residues. The V segment lost 4 bases and the J segment 9 bases; nucleotides outside the gene matches: 7. The germline V gene has CDR1 LGHDT and CDR2 YNNKEL (reference sequence). DNA of the CDR3: TGTGCCAGCAGCCCCGGACAGGGCCCACGCTACACCTTC. Translated, it gives CASSPGQGPRYTF.

This clone was found once. The chain joins TRBV5-1 to TRBJ1-1; no clear D gene. Trimming pared 7 bases from V and 3 bases from J, leaving 16 bases between. This CDR3 has 14 amino acids. Germline V gene data show CDR1 as SGHRS and CDR2 as YFSETQ. CDR3 sequence (DNA): TGCGCCAGCCGCGATGTCTCCGGGGACACTGAAGCTTTCTTT. Translated, it gives CASRDVSGDTEAFF.

The chain recombines TRBV6-5 with TRBJ2-7, with TRBD1 as a possible D gene (7 bases). Trimming left V 10 bases short and J 1 base short, with 17 bases between. Germline-derived CDR1 and CDR2 are MNHEY and SVGAGI. There are 14 residues in the CDR3. The CDR3 nucleotides read TGTGCCACCAAACGGGGGACAGTATCCTACGAGCAGTACTTC. Its translation is CATKRGTVSYEQYF.

This CDR3 is CASSQAWLSTDTQYF. CDR3 nucleotides: TGTGCCAGCAGCCAAGCGTGGCTTAGCACAGATACGCAGTATTTT. The chain has TRBV4-2 and TRBJ2-3, with D unresolved. V was cut by 1 base and J by 0 bases, with 8 bases left in between. Germline V gene data show CDR1 as LGHNA and CDR2 as YNFKEQ. The CDR3 loop spans 15 amino acids.

The V gene is TRBV19, the J gene TRBJ2-1, with D perhaps TRBD2 (6 bases). CDR1 is LNHDA, CDR2 SQIVND, per germline (reference sequence). This CDR3 comprises 11 residues. Deletions cut 8 bases from V and 8 bases from J, with 10 bases between. The CDR3 loop reads CASSTRDEQFF. CDR3 DNA sequence: TGTGCCAGTTCGACTAGAGATGAGCAGTTCTTC.

This chain joins TRBV7-2 and TRBJ2-5; possible D gene TRBD1, 5 bases. The ends were cut back, 5 bases at V and 7 bases at J, with 17 bases in the middle. CDR3 length equals 14 residues. From germline, CDR1 is SGHTA and CDR2 FQGNSA. Here the CDR3 reads CASSPSRVSGTQYF. The CDR3, as DNA: TGTGCCAGCAGCCCCTCCAGGGTTTCGGGGACCCAGTACTTC.

The chain couples TRBV27 to TRBJ1-5; D gene unclear. The germline V and J ends were trimmed by 10 bases and 0 bases, with 16 bases remaining between them. Germline lookup yields CDR1 MNHEY and CDR2 SMNVEV (reference sequence). The CDR3 extends over 15 amino acids. DNA for the CDR3: TGTGCCACCAGACCCTACGATACTAGCAATCAGCCCCAGCATTTT. Translating gives CATRPYDTSNQPQHF.

This chain uses TRBV12-3 or TRBV12-4 with TRBJ2-5; unclear D gene. The CDR3 extends over 12 amino acids. Trimming stripped 3 bases from V and 5 bases from J, with 7 bases between. Written as DNA, the CDR3 is TGTGCCAGCAGTTTCCCGAGTGAGACCCAGTACTTC. Translated: CASSFPSETQYF.

With regard to this clone: Its ends do not fully match the called genes, so a read error is possible. V is TRBV6-2 or TRBV6-3 and J is TRBJ1-6; D perhaps matches TRBD1 (6 bases). Germline values: CDR1 MNHEY, CDR2 SVGEGT. The CDR3 sequence is 20 residues long. The CDR3 region has the DNA TGTGCCAGCAGTAACTCCCTTCAGGGGACCCGAGGATCTTATAATTCACCCCTCCACTTT. Translated: CASSNSLQGTRGSYNSPLHF.

The chain carries TRBV7-9 and TRBJ2-7; 10 bases match TRBD2. Germline V gene lookup returns CDR1 SEHNR and CDR2 FQNEAQ (reference sequence). The CDR3 has 14 amino acids. V trimming: 5 bases; J trimming: 5 bases; junction bases outside the gene matches: 6. CDR3 loop: CASSPGTSAHEQYF. Here the CDR3 DNA reads TGTGCCAGCAGCCCCGGGACTAGCGCCCACGAGCAGTACTTC.

There are a few counts of this clone. J is TRBJ2-3 and V is TRBV4-3, with 9 bases matching TRBD2. V lost 5 bases and J lost 6; bases outside the gene matches: 12. This CDR3 spans 16 amino acids. The germline V gene encodes CDR1 LGHNA and CDR2 YSLEER. CDR3 amino acids: CASSLEAGGQGDTQYF. CDR3 coding DNA: TGCGCCAGCAGCTTAGAGGCGGGGGGGCAAGGGGATACGCAGTATTTT.

The chain links TRBV11-2 to TRBJ1-1, with D unresolved. Per the germline V gene, CDR1 is SGHAT and CDR2 is FQNNGV. The CDR3 covers 14 residues. V dropped 0 bases and J dropped 0 bases, with 5 bases sitting between them. The CDR3 region is CASSLEAVNTEAFF. The CDR3 DNA sequence: TGTGCCAGCAGCTTAGAAGCTGTGAACACTGAAGCTTTCTTT. Looking up the rest from reference TRBV11-2 and TRBJ1-1 gives the full variable domain: EAGVAQSPRYKIIEKRQSVAFWCNPISGHATLYWYQQILGQGPKLLIQFQNNGVVDDSQLPKDRFSAERLKGVDSTLKIQPAKLEDSAVYLCASSLEAVNTEAFFGQGTRLTVV.

The rearrangement links TRBV7-6 to TRBJ2-3; a possible D gene is TRBD2 (5 bases). The CDR3 sequence is 16 residues long. Germline CDR1 SGHVS, CDR2 FNYEAQ. The V end lost 1 base, the J end lost 2 bases, and 13 bases lay between the germline ends. This chain's CDR3 is CASSLGERPFTDTQYF. DNA for the CDR3: TGTGCCAGCAGCTTAGGGGAGCGGCCCTTCACAGATACGCAGTATTTT.

V and J are TRBV5-1 and TRBJ1-1; D perhaps matches TRBD1 (5 bases). Germline V gene sequence: CDR1 SGHRS, CDR2 YFSETQ. The CDR3 consists of 16 residues. Trimming left V 6 bases short and J 1 base short, with 19 bases between. The CDR3 DNA reads as TGCGCCAGCACCAAGGGACGGGGGAGCCCGAACACTGAAGCTTTCTTT. This sequence encodes CASTKGRGSPNTEAFF.